One sample yielded the 2 T cell receptor beta chains listed below, sequenced in a study of blood T cell repertoires in COVID-19. Using immunoSEQ multiplex PCR, the repertoire was profiled, and TCRdb retains in-frame clones only, with some absent. The profile shows fewer than 25,000 clones, around 90% of them singletons. The sequenced sample consisted of peripheral blood. The receptors here all came from a human donor in a cohort sampled during active COVID-19.

The chain has TRBV15 and TRBJ1-5; a possible D gene is TRBD1 (6 bases). Germline values: CDR1 LNHNV, CDR2 YYDKDF (reference sequence). V was cut by 1 base and J by 3 bases, with 13 bases left in between. The CDR3 spans 16 residues. CDR3 nucleotide sequence: TGTGCCACCAGCAGAGGCCGACAGGTTGACAATCAGCCCCAGCATTTT. Its translation is CATSRGRQVDNQPQHF.

The rearrangement links TRBV28 to TRBJ2-3; D is perhaps TRBD1 (5 bases). Germline V lookup: CDR1 MDHEN, CDR2 SYDVKM. V was pared by 6 bases and J by 0 bases, with 16 bases between. This CDR3 region has 16 residues. CDR3 sequence: CASSFDRLHSTDTQYF. The CDR3 DNA reads as TGTGCCAGCAGCTTCGACAGACTTCATAGCACAGATACGCAGTATTTT.